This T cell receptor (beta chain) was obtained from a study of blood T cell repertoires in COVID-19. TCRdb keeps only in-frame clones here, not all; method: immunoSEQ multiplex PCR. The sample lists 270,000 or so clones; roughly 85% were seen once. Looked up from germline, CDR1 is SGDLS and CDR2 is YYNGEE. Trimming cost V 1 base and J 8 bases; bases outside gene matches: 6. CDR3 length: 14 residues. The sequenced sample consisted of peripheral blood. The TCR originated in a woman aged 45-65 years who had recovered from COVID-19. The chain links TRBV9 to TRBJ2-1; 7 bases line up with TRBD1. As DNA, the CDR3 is TGTGCCAGCAGCGTACAGGGGGTTGAGGATGAGCAGTTCTTC. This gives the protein CASSVQGVEDEQFF.